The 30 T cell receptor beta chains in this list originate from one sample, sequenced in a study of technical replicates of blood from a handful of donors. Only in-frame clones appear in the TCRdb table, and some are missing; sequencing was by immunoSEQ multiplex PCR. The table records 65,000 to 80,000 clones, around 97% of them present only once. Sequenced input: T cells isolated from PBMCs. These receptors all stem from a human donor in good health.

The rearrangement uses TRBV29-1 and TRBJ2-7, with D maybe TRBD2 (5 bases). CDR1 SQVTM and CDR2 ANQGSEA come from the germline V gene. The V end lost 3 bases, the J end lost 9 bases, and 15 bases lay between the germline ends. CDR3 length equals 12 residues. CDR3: CSVEGSSTGQYF. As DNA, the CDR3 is TGCAGCGTTGAGGGGAGCTCTACGGGGCAGTACTTC.

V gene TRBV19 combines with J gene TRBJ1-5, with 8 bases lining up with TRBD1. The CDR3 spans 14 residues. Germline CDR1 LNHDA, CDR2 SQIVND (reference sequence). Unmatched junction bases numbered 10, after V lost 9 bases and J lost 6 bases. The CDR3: CASETGVDSQPQHF. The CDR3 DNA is TGTGCCAGCGAGACAGGGGTCGATAGTCAGCCCCAGCATTTT. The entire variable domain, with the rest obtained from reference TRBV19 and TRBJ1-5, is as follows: DGGITQSPKYLFRKEGQNVTLSCEQNLNHDAMYWYRQDPGQGLRLIYYSQIVNDFQKGDIAEGYSVSREKKESFPLTVTSAQKNPTAFYLCASETGVDSQPQHFGDGTRLSIL.

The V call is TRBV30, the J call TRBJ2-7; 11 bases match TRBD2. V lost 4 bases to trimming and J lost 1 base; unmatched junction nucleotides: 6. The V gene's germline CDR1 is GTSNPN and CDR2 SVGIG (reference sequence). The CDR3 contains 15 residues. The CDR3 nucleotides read TGTGCCTGGACCTTAGCGGGAGGGCGGTCCTACGAGCAGTACTTC. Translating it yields CAWTLAGGRSYEQYF.

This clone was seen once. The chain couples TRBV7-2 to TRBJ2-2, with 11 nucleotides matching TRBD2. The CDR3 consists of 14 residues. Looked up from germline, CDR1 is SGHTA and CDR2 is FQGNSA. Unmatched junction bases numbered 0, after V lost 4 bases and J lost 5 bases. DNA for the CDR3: TGTGCCAGCAGCTGGACTAGCGGGACCGGGGAGCTGTTTTTT. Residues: CASSWTSGTGELFF.

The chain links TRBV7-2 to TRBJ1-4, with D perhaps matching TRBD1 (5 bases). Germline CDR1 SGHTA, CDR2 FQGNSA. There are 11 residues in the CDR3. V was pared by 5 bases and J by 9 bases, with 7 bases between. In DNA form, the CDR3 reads TGTGCCAGCAGCAAGGACAAAAAACTGTTTTTT. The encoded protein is CASSKDKKLFF. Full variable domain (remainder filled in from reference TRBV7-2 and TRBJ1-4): GAGVSQSPSNKVTEKGKDVELRCDPISGHTALYWYRQSLGQGLEFLIYFQGNSAPDKSGLPSDRFSAERTGGSVSTLTIQRTQQEDSAVYLCASSKDKKLFFGSGTQLSVL.

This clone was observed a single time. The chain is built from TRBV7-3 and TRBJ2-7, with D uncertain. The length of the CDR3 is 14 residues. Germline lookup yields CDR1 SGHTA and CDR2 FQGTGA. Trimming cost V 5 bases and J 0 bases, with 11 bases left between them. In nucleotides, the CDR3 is TGTGCCAGCAGCCTTTATTCCAGCTCCTACGAGCAGTACTTC. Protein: CASSLYSSSYEQYF. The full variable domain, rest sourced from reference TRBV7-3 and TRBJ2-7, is GAGVSQTPSNKVTEKGKYVELRCDPISGHTALYWYRQSLGQGPEFLIYFQGTGAADDSGLPNDRFFAVRPEGSVSTLKIQRTERGDSAVYLCASSLYSSSYEQYFGPGTRLTVT.

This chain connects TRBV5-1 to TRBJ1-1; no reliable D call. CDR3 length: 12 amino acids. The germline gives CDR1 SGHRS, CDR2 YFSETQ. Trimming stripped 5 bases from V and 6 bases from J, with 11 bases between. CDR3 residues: CASSQTNSEAFF. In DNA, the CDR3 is TGCGCCAGCAGTCAGACAAATTCTGAAGCTTTCTTT.

CDR3 region: CASSTEGGRWETQYF. The CDR3 bases are TGTGCCAGCAGCACGGAGGGGGGGCGCTGGGAGACCCAGTACTTC. The chain uses TRBV11-2 and TRBJ2-5; TRBD2 might be the D (7 bases). The V end was cut by 5 bases, the J end by 5 bases, with 18 bases between. In germline, CDR1 is SGHAT, CDR2 FQNNGV. CDR3 length: 15 amino acids.

The CDR3 coding sequence is TGTGCCAGCAGTTTTGCGGGAGGGCCTAGAAATGAGCAGTTCTTC. It translates to CASSFAGGPRNEQFF. The chain uses TRBV28 and TRBJ2-1; the match to TRBD2 covers 9 bases. Germline V gene lookup returns CDR1 MDHEN and CDR2 SYDVKM. CDR3 length: 15 amino acids. Trimming removed 3 bases from V and 7 bases from J; junction bases left unmatched: 7.

CDR3 residues: CASRGFGPQHF. DNA for the CDR3: TGTGCCAGCAGGGGCTTCGGACCCCAGCATTTT. J is TRBJ1-5 and V is TRBV27; D gene uncertain. V was trimmed by 6 bases and J by 10 bases, leaving 10 bases between them. CDR3 length: 11 amino acids. Per the germline V gene, CDR1 is MNHEY and CDR2 is SMNVEV (reference sequence).

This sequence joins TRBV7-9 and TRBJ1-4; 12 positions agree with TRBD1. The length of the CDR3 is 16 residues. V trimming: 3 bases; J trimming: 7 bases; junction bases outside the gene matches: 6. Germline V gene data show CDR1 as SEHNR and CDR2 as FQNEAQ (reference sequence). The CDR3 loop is CASSFGTGGAVEKLFF. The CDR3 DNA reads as TGTGCCAGCAGCTTTGGGACAGGGGGCGCCGTTGAAAAACTGTTTTTT.

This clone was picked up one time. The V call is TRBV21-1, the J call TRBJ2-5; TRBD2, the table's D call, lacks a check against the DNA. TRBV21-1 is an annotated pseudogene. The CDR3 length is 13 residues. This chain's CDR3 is CASSRSLQETQYF. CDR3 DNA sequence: TGTGCCAGCAGCCGGAGTCTTCAAGAGACCCAGTACTTC.

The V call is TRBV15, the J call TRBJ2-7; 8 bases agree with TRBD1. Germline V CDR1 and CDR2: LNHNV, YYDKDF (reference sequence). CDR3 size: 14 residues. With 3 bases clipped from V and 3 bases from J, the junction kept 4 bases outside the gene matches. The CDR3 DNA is TGTGCCACCAGCAGCGGACAGGGCGACTACGAGCAGTACTTC. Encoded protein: CATSSGQGDYEQYF.

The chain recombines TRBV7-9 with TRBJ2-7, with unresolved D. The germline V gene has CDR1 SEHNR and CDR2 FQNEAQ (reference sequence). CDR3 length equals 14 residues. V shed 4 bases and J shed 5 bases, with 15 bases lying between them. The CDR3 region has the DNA TGTGCCAGCAGCTCTTCTATGGTCCTGGACGAGCAGTACTTC. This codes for CASSSSMVLDEQYF. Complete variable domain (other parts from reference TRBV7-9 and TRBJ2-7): DTGVSQNPRHKITKRGQNVTFRCDPISEHNRLYWYRQTLGQGPEFLTYFQNEAQLEKSRLLSDRFSAERPKGSFSTLEIQRTEQGDSAMYLCASSSSMVLDEQYFGPGTRLTVT.

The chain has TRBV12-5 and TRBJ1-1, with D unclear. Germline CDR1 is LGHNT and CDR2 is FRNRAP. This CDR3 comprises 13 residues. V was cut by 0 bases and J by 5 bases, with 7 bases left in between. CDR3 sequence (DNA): TGTGCTAGTGGTTTGGTAGCAGGTACTGAAGCTTTCTTT. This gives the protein CASGLVAGTEAFF.

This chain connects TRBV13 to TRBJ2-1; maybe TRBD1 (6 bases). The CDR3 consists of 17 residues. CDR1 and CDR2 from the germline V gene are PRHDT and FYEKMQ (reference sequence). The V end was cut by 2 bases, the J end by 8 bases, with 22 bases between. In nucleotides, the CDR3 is TGTGCCAGCAGCTTAACAGGGATAGGGGGAGTGATCGATGAGCAGTTCTTC. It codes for CASSLTGIGGVIDEQFF.

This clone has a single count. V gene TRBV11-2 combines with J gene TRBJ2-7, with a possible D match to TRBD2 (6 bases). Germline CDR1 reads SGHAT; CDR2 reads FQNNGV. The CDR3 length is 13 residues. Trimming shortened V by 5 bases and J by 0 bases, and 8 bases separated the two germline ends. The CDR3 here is CASSPGVSYEQYF. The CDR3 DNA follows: TGTGCCAGCAGCCCGGGAGTCTCCTACGAGCAGTACTTC.

The CDR3 nucleotides read TGCAGCGTCGAAATAGCGGGTCTCACAGATACGCAGTATTTT. This codes for CSVEIAGLTDTQYF. J is TRBJ2-3 and V is TRBV29-1; TRBD2 aligns across 7 bases. There are 14 residues in the CDR3. Germline V lookup: CDR1 SQVTM, CDR2 ANQGSEA. V trimming: 6 bases; J trimming: 2 bases; junction bases outside the gene matches: 8.

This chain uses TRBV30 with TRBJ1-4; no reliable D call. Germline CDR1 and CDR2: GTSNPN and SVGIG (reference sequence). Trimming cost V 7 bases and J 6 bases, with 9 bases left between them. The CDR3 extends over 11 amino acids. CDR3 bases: TGTGCCTCCTATTACGATGAAAAACTGTTTTTT. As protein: CASYYDEKLFF. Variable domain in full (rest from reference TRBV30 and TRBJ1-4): SQTIHQWPATLVQPVGSPLSLECTVEGTSNPNLYWYRQAAGRGLQLLFYSVGIGQISSEVPQNLSASRPQDRQFILSSKKLLLSDSGFYLCASYYDEKLFFGSGTQLSVL.

The CDR3 here is CASSSWTSGRSTDTQYF. The CDR3 DNA reads TGTGCCAGCAGCTCTTGGACTAGCGGGAGGTCCACAGATACGCAGTATTTT. V and J are TRBV11-3 and TRBJ2-3; 14 bases are a match to TRBD2. Germline V CDR1 and CDR2: SGHNT, YENEEA. The CDR3 is 17 residues long. Unmatched junction bases numbered 5, after V lost 4 bases and J lost 2 bases. The full variable domain, rest sourced from reference TRBV11-3 and TRBJ2-3, is EAGVVQSPRYKIIEKKQPVAFWCNPISGHNTLYWYLQNLGQGPELLIRYENEEAVDDSQLPKDRFSAERLKGVDSTLKIQPAELGDSAVYLCASSSWTSGRSTDTQYFGPGTRLTVL.

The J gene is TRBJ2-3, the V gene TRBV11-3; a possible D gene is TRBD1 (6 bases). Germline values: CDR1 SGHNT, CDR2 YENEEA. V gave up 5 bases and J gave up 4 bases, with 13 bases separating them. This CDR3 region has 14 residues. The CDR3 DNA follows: TGTGCCAGCAGCCCAAACAGGGTCTCAGATACGCAGTATTTT. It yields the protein CASSPNRVSDTQYF.

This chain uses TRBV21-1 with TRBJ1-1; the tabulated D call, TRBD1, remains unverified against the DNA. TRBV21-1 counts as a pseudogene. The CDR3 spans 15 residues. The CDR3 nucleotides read TGTGCCAGCAGCCTACGGGACAGGGGAAACACTGAAGCTTTCTTT. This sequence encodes CASSLRDRGNTEAFF.

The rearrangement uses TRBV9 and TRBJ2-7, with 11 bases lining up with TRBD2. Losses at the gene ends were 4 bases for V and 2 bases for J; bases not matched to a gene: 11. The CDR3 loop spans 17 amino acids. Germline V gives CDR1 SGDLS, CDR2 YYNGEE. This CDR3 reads CASSSGLADTLTYEQYF. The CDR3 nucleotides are TGTGCCAGCAGCTCGGGACTAGCGGATACCTTAACCTACGAGCAGTACTTC. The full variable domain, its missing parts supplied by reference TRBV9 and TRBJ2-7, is DSGVTQTPKHLITATGQRVTLRCSPRSGDLSVYWYQQSLDQGLQFLIQYYNGEERAKGNILERFSAQQFPDLHSELNLSSLELGDSALYFCASSSGLADTLTYEQYFGPGTRLTVT.

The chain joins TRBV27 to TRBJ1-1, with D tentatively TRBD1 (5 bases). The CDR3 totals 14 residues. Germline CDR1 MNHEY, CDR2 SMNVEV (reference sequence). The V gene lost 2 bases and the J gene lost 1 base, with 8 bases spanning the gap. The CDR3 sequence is CASSLAGPNTEAFF. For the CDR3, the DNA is TGTGCCAGCAGTTTAGCGGGGCCGAACACTGAAGCTTTCTTT.

The CDR3 DNA sequence: TGTGCCATCAGTGACGGGGGGCCACAGCCCCAGCATTTT. Its protein is CAISDGGPQPQHF. V and J are TRBV10-3 and TRBJ1-5; perhaps TRBD1 as D (6 bases). The CDR3 sequence is 13 residues long. Germline V lookup: CDR1 ENHRY, CDR2 SYGVKD. Deletions cut 3 bases from V and 7 bases from J, with 10 bases between.

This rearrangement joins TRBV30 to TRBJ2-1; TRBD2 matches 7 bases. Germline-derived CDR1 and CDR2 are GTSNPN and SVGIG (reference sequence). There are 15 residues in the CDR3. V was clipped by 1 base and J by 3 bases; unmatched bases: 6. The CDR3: CAWSGLGGDYNEQFF. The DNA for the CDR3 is TGTGCCTGGAGTGGACTGGGAGGGGACTACAATGAGCAGTTCTTC. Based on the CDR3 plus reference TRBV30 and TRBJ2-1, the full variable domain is SQTIHQWPATLVQPVGSPLSLECTVEGTSNPNLYWYRQAAGRGLQLLFYSVGIGQISSEVPQNLSASRPQDRQFILSSKKLLLSDSGFYLCAWSGLGGDYNEQFFGPGTRLTVL.

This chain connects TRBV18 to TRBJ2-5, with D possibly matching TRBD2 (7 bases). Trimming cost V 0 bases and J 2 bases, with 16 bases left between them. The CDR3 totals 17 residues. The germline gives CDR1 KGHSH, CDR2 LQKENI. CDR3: CASSPPVGGGGQETQYF. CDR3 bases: TGTGCCAGCTCACCACCGGTCGGGGGCGGGGGACAAGAGACCCAGTACTTC.

Here the CDR3 reads CASSFQVSNQPQHF. The CDR3 DNA is TGTGCCAGCAGTTTTCAGGTATCCAATCAGCCCCAGCATTTT. The chain couples TRBV28 to TRBJ1-5; D remains ambiguous. The V end lost 3 bases, the J end lost 3 bases, and 9 bases lay between the germline ends. The CDR3 contains 14 residues. Per germline, CDR1 MDHEN and CDR2 SYDVKM.

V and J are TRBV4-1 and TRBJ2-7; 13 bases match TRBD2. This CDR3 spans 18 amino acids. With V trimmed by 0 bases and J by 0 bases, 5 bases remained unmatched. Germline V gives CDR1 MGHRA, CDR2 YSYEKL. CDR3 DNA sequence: TGCGCCAGCAGCCAAGATCCGGGGACTAGCGGGACCTCCTACGAGCAGTACTTC. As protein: CASSQDPGTSGTSYEQYF.

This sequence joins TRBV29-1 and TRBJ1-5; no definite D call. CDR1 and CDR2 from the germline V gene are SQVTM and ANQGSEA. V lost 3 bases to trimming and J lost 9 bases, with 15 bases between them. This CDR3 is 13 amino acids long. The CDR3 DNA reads TGCAGCGTTGACGCGGGTATCGTCCGGCCCCAGCATTTT. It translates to CSVDAGIVRPQHF.